The sequence of this T cell receptor beta chain was determined in a study of T cell changes during pregnancy in multiple sclerosis. Here immunoSEQ multiplex PCR was the method, and the copy in TCRdb shows in-frame clones only, minus some. This sample has 100,000 to 150,000 clones, with approximately 93% found just once. Unmatched junction bases numbered 10, after V lost 4 bases and J lost 1 base. The CDR3 runs 18 residues. Germline loops: CDR1 MNHNS, CDR2 SASEGT. V is TRBV6-1 and J is TRBJ1-5, with TRBD1 matching 10 bases. The clonotype originates from a female donor with multiple sclerosis, enrolled in a pregnancy study. This material consisted of peripheral blood, taken before pregnancy. DNA for the CDR3: TGTGCCAGCAGTGCCATGACAGGGGGCGAGGTAAGCAATCAGCCCCAGCATTTT. Translating gives CASSAMTGGEVSNQPQHF.